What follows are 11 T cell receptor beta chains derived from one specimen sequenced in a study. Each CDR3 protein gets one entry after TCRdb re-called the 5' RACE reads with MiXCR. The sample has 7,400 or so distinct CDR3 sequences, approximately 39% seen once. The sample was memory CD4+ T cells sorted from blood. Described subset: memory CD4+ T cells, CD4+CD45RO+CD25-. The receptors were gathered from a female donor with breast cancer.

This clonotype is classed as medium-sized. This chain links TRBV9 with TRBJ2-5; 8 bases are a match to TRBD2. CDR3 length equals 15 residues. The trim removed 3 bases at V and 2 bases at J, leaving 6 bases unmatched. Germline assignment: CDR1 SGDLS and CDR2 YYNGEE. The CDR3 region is CASSARGGGQETQYF. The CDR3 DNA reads TGTGCCAGCAGCGCCCGGGGGGGCGGACAAGAGACCCAGTACTTC.

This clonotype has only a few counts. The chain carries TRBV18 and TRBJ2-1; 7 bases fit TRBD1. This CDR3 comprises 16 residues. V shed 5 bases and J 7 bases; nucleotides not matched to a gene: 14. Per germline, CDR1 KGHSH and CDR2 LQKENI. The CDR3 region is CASSRTTGLFGNEQFF. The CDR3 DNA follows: TGTGCCAGCTCAAGAACGACAGGGTTATTCGGGAATGAGCAGTTCTTC.

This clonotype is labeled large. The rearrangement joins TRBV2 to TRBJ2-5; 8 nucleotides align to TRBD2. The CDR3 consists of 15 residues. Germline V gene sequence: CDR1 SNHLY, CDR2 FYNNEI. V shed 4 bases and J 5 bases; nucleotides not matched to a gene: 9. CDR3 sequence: CASSADSGKGETQYF. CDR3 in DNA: TGTGCCAGCAGTGCGGATAGCGGGAAGGGGGAGACCCAGTACTTC.

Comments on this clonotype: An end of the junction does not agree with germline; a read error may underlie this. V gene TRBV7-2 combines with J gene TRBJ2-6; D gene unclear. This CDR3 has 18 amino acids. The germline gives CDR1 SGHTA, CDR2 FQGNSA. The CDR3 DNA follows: TGTGTCAGCAGCTTGGTTAGTTTGAGGTTATCAGGGGCCAACGTCCTGACTTTC. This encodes CVSSLVSLRLSGANVLTF.

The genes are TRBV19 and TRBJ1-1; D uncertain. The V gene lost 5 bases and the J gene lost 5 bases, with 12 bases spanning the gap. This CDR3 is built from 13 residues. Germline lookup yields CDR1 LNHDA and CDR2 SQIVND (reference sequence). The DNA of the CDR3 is TGTGCCAGTAGTCCGGGAGGTGTGACTGAAGCTTTCTTT. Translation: CASSPGGVTEAFF.

The CDR3 nucleotides are TGTGCCAGCAGTTTCCCTACCGGGGGCACAGATACGCAGTATTTT. This sequence encodes CASSFPTGGTDTQYF. The chain carries TRBV27 and TRBJ2-3, with D possibly matching TRBD2 (5 bases). Trimming stripped 3 bases from V and 1 base from J, with 11 bases between. Germline lookup yields CDR1 MNHEY and CDR2 SMNVEV (reference sequence). This CDR3 region has 15 residues.

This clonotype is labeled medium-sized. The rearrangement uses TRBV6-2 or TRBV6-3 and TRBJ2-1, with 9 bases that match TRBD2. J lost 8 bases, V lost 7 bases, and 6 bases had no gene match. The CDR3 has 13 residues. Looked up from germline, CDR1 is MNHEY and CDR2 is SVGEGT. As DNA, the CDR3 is TGTGCCAGCAAGTTCCTAGCGGGATATGAGCAGTTCTTC. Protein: CASKFLAGYEQFF.

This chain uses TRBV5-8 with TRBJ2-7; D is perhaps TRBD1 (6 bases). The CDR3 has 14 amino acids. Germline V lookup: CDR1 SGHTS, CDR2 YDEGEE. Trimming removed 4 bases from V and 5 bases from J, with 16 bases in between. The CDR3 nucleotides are TGTGCCAGCAGCCCCGGGCAGGGGTTGGACGAGCAGTACTTC. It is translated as CASSPGQGLDEQYF.

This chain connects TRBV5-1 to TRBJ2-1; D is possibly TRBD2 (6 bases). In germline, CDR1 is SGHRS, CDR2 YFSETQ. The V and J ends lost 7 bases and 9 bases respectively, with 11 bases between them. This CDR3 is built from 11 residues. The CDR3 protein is CASSTSREQFF. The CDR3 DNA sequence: TGCGCCAGCTCAACTAGCCGTGAGCAGTTCTTC. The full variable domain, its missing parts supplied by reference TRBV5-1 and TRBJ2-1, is KAGVTQTPRYLIKTRGQQVTLSCSPISGHRSVSWYQQTPGQGLQFLFEYFSETQRNKGNFPGRFSGRQFSNSRSEMNVSTLELGDSALYLCASSTSREQFFGPGTRLTVL.

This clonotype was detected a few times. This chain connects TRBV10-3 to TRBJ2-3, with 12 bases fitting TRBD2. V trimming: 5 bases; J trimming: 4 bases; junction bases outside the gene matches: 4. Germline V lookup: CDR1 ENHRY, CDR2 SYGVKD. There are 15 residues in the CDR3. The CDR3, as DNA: TGTGCCATCAGTTCGACTAGCGGGAGCCCAGATACGCAGTATTTT. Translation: CAISSTSGSPDTQYF.

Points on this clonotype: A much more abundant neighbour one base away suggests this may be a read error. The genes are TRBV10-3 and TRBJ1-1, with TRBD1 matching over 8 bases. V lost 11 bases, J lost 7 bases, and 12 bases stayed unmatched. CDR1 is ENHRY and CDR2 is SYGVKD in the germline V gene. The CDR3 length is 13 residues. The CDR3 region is CAVTSDREGEAFF. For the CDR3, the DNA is TGTGCCGTCACCTCGGACAGGGAGGGTGAAGCTTTCTTT.